This record concerns one T cell receptor beta chain sequence. The data originate from a study of low-dose radiotherapy and immunotherapy resistance in tumors. The overall study: Cohort 2 patients were irradiated with 1 Gy every two weeks, reaching 13 Gy over 26 weeks. One day prior to radiation and immunotherapy, intravenous cyclophosphamide at 200 mg/m2 was given, repeated every two weeks.

Looked up from germline, CDR1 is SGHDT and CDR2 is YYEEEE. This CDR3 has 14 residues. V lost 0 bases to trimming and J lost 5 bases, with 11 bases between them. Donors received nivolumab, ipilimumab, aspirin, low-dose cyclophosphamide and low-dose radiotherapy. Primers used for first-strand cDNA, a TRAV- and TRBV-specific set, covered both alpha and beta chains. An approximately 19-cycle PCR with a constant-region primer and V-primer adapter amplified TCRs. After the mRNA was isolated, it was amplified using in vitro transcription. From the reads, TCRdb called clonotypes with MiXCR, one entry per CDR3 protein. Altogether 14,000 to 15,000 distinct CDR3 sequences are present, roughly 50% being singletons, with the ten largest covering approximately 3.7%.

The origin of this receptor is a human donor with advanced metastatic prostate, ovarian, gallbladder or colorectal cancer (not recorded which). This table probably holds off-target reads from a library built for another chain. This chain connects TRBV5-6 to TRBJ2-5, with TRBD2 as a possible D gene (5 bases). CDR3 in amino acids: CASSLVEGRETQYF. The CDR3 DNA sequence: TGTGCCAGCAGCTTGGTAGAGGGCCGTGAGACCCAGTACTTC.